A selection of T cell receptor beta chains follows, all from one sample in a study of STAT5B mutations in CD4+ large granular lymphocyte leukemia. The data were produced by immunoSEQ multiplex PCR, yet TCRdb's version contains in-frame clones alone and is incomplete. This sample has about 30,000 clones; approximately 80% occur once, and the top ten carry approximately 2.3%. The sample comprised CD4+ T cells from blood buffy coats. These receptors originate from a human donor in good health. Both conserved end residues are part of each CDR3. Fields, in order: CDR3 protein, CDR3 DNA, CDR3 length, D gene, clone size, V gene, J gene. A D gene is named only where the DNA matches it firmly. Rows may omit the clone size; those that give it use once, few, many or a size class.

CDR3: CASSEQGTNGGELFF
DNA: TGCGCCAGCAGCGAACAGGGGACTAATGGCGGGGAGCTGTTTTTT
length: 15
D: NA
size: NA
V: TRBV5-1
J: TRBJ2-2

CDR3: CASSLGGGNTEAFF
DNA: TGTGCCAGCAGCTTGGGGGGCGGAAACACTGAAGCTTTCTTT
length: 14
D: NA
size: NA
V: TRBV5-5
J: TRBJ1-1

CDR3: CASSLDTDLYGYTF
DNA: TGCGCCAGCAGCTTGGATACGGACCTCTATGGCTACACCTTC
length: 14
D: NA
size: NA
V: TRBV5-1
J: TRBJ1-2

CDR3: CASSSRAGAETQYF
DNA: TGCGCCAGCAGCTCCCGGGCAGGGGCGGAGACCCAGTACTTC
length: 14
D: NA
size: NA
V: TRBV5-1
J: TRBJ2-5

CDR3: CASSYVGAYGYTF
DNA: TGTGCCAGCAGTTACGTAGGCGCCTATGGCTACACCTTC
length: 13
D: NA
size: NA
V: TRBV6-6
J: TRBJ1-2

CDR3: CASTQRGAYQETQYF
DNA: TGTGCCAGCACCCAGCGGGGGGCGTACCAAGAGACCCAGTACTTC
length: 15
D: TRBD2
size: NA
V: TRBV6-5
J: TRBJ2-5

CDR3: CASSLRVGGLQETQYF
DNA: TGTGCCAGCAGTTTGAGGGTTGGGGGGTTACAAGAGACCCAGTACTTC
length: 16
D: NA
size: NA
V: TRBV27
J: TRBJ2-5

CDR3: CASSESPGQYLYNEQFF
DNA: TGTGCCAGCAGTGAATCCCCGGGACAATACCTTTACAATGAGCAGTTCTTC
length: 17
D: NA
size: NA
V: TRBV6-1
J: TRBJ2-1

CDR3: CASSAKTSVPYNEQFF
DNA: TGTGCCAGCAGTGCCAAGACTAGCGTTCCTTACAATGAGCAGTTCTTC
length: 16
D: TRBD2
size: NA
V: TRBV2
J: TRBJ2-1

CDR3: CASRGTRRRVNEKLFF
DNA: TGTGCCAGTAGGGGAACTAGGAGGAGGGTCAATGAAAAACTGTTTTTT
length: 16
D: NA
size: once
V: TRBV19
J: TRBJ1-4

CDR3: CASSRDSYNEQFF
DNA: TGTGCCAGCAGCCGGGACTCCTACAATGAGCAGTTCTTC
length: 13
D: NA
size: NA
V: TRBV6-6
J: TRBJ2-1

CDR3: CASSLVGLDTPSLYSEQYF
DNA: TGCGCCAGCAGCTTGGTGGGACTAGATACCCCATCGCTTTACAGCGAGCAGTACTTC
length: 19
D: TRBD2
size: once
V: TRBV5-1
J: TRBJ2-7

CDR3: CASSTGGEKGYTF
DNA: TGTGCCAGCAGCACAGGGGGCGAGAAGGGCTACACCTTC
length: 13
D: TRBD1
size: NA
V: TRBV25-1
J: TRBJ1-2

CDR3: CASSFNRDLSQYF
DNA: TGTGCCAGCAGTTTCAACCGGGACTTGAGCCAGTACTTC
length: 13
D: NA
size: NA
V: TRBV6-5
J: TRBJ2-5

CDR3: CSVDDLSIGGTF
DNA: TGCAGCGTTGACGACCTGTCTATTGGAGGGACCTTC
length: 12
D: NA
size: once
V: TRBV29-1
J: TRBJ1-2

CDR3: CAWMVVRGQAEAFF
DNA: TGTGCCTGGATGGTAGTGAGGGGGCAGGCTGAAGCTTTCTTT
length: 14
D: TRBD1
size: NA
V: TRBV30
J: TRBJ1-1

CDR3: CAWNTGQGTEAFF
DNA: TGTGCCTGGAATACAGGCCAAGGCACTGAAGCTTTCTTT
length: 13
D: NA
size: few
V: TRBV30
J: TRBJ1-1

CDR3: CAISEGGGSTDTQYF
DNA: TGTGCCATCAGTGAGGGAGGGGGAAGCACAGATACGCAGTATTTT
length: 15
D: NA
size: NA
V: TRBV10-3
J: TRBJ2-3

CDR3: CASSGPPQGGDEQYF
DNA: TGTGCCAGCAGTGGACCCCCCCAGGGAGGAGACGAGCAGTACTTC
length: 15
D: NA
size: NA
V: TRBV2
J: TRBJ2-7

CDR3: CASSLDRVRNEQFF
DNA: TGTGCCAGCAGCCTGGACAGGGTTCGGAATGAGCAGTTCTTC
length: 14
D: TRBD1
size: NA
V: TRBV5-5
J: TRBJ2-1

CDR3: CASSLAGTGRYEQYF
DNA: TGTGCCAGCAGCTTGGCCGGGACAGGGAGATACGAGCAGTACTTC
length: 15
D: TRBD1
size: NA
V: TRBV5-4
J: TRBJ2-7

CDR3: CASSMKGGSSYEQYF
DNA: TGTGCCAGTAGTATGAAAGGGGGCAGCTCCTACGAGCAGTACTTC
length: 15
D: TRBD1
size: once
V: TRBV19
J: TRBJ2-7

CDR3: CSVGENTEAFF
DNA: TGCAGCGTTGGAGAGAACACTGAAGCTTTCTTT
length: 11
D: NA
size: NA
V: TRBV29-1
J: TRBJ1-1

CDR3: CASSNLGVSSYEQYF
DNA: TGTGCCAGCAGTAATCTTGGGGTTAGCTCCTACGAGCAGTACTTC
length: 15
D: NA
size: NA
V: TRBV25-1
J: TRBJ2-7

CDR3: CASSFGGSPNYGYTF
DNA: TGTGCCAGCAGCTTTGGGGGATCACCAAACTATGGCTACACCTTC
length: 15
D: NA
size: NA
V: TRBV11-1
J: TRBJ1-2

CDR3: CAIPPGDSREQYF
DNA: TGTGCCATCCCTCCTGGAGACTCTAGGGAGCAGTACTTC
length: 13
D: NA
size: NA
V: TRBV10-3
J: TRBJ2-7

CDR3: CASSLAGALDTQYF
DNA: TGTGCCAGCAGCTTGGCGGGGGCCCTAGATACGCAGTATTTT
length: 14
D: NA
size: NA
V: TRBV5-5
J: TRBJ2-3

CDR3: CASSLVGSGDQETQYF
DNA: TGTGCCAGCAGCTTAGTAGGTAGCGGGGACCAAGAGACCCAGTACTTC
length: 16
D: TRBD2
size: NA
V: TRBV11-2
J: TRBJ2-5

CDR3: CASRAWGGDNEKLFF
DNA: TGTGCCAGCAGGGCCTGGGGGGGGGATAATGAAAAACTGTTTTTT
length: 15
D: NA
size: NA
V: TRBV27
J: TRBJ1-4

CDR3: CSVDGQGWTDTQYF
DNA: TGCAGCGTTGATGGTCAGGGTTGGACAGATACGCAGTATTTT
length: 14
D: NA
size: few
V: TRBV29-1
J: TRBJ2-3

CDR3: CASSGRGLLNTEAFF
DNA: TGTGCCAGTAGTGGTCGGGGCCTTTTGAACACTGAAGCTTTCTTT
length: 15
D: NA
size: once
V: TRBV19
J: TRBJ1-1

CDR3: CASSEASGTTYEQYF
DNA: TGCGCCAGCAGCGAAGCCTCCGGGACAACCTACGAGCAGTACTTC
length: 15
D: NA
size: NA
V: TRBV5-1
J: TRBJ2-7

CDR3: CASSWARGQGNTGELFF
DNA: TGCGCCAGCAGCTGGGCGCGGGGACAGGGAAACACCGGGGAGCTGTTTTTT
length: 17
D: TRBD1
size: few
V: TRBV5-1
J: TRBJ2-2

CDR3: CASSPLGGIQYF
DNA: TGTGCCAGCAGCCCCCTTGGAGGGATTCAGTACTTC
length: 12
D: NA
size: NA
V: TRBV7-9
J: TRBJ2-4

CDR3: CASSGGAGSYNEQFF
DNA: TGTGCCAGCAGTGGCGGGGCCGGGAGCTACAATGAGCAGTTCTTC
length: 15
D: NA
size: NA
V: TRBV2
J: TRBJ2-1

CDR3: CASSKYQGLETQYF
DNA: TGTGCCAGCAGCAAGTACCAGGGTTTGGAGACCCAGTACTTC
length: 14
D: NA
size: NA
V: TRBV11-2
J: TRBJ2-5

CDR3: CASSIPGQGYSPLHF
DNA: TGTGCCAGCAGTATACCGGGACAGGGGTATTCACCCCTCCACTTT
length: 15
D: TRBD1
size: NA
V: TRBV28
J: TRBJ1-6

CDR3: CASSLAGQGYEQYF
DNA: TGCGCCAGCAGCTTGGCGGGACAGGGCTACGAGCAGTACTTC
length: 14
D: TRBD1
size: NA
V: TRBV5-1
J: TRBJ2-7

CDR3: CASSRGGPGNTIYF
DNA: TGTGCCAGTAGTAGAGGGGGTCCCGGAAACACCATATATTTT
length: 14
D: NA
size: few
V: TRBV19
J: TRBJ1-3

CDR3: CASSQDAGTSDTDTQYF
DNA: TGCGCCAGCAGCCAAGATGCCGGGACTAGCGACACAGATACGCAGTATTTT
length: 17
D: TRBD2
size: NA
V: TRBV4-1
J: TRBJ2-3

CDR3: CASSQDLTRGIYYNEQFF
DNA: TGTGCCAGCAGCCAAGATTTGACACGGGGGATTTACTACAATGAGCAGTTCTTC
length: 18
D: NA
size: NA
V: TRBV14
J: TRBJ2-1

CDR3: CASSLWPRDIHNEQFF
DNA: TGTGCCAGTAGTCTCTGGCCGCGGGACATACACAATGAGCAGTTCTTC
length: 16
D: NA
size: NA
V: TRBV19
J: TRBJ2-1

CDR3: CASTRETGANVLTF
DNA: TGTGCCAGCACCCGGGAGACTGGGGCCAACGTCCTGACTTTC
length: 14
D: NA
size: NA
V: TRBV28
J: TRBJ2-6

CDR3: CASSLTAYGYTF
DNA: TGTGCCAGCAGTTTGACAGCCTATGGCTACACCTTC
length: 12
D: NA
size: NA
V: TRBV28
J: TRBJ1-2

CDR3: CASSRGVENTEAFF
DNA: TGTGCCAGCTCACGGGGGGTCGAGAACACTGAAGCTTTCTTT
length: 14
D: NA
size: NA
V: TRBV18
J: TRBJ1-1

CDR3: CASKAGGSGGETQYF
DNA: TGTGCCAGCAAGGCAGGTGGTAGCGGGGGAGAGACCCAGTACTTC
length: 15
D: TRBD2
size: few
V: TRBV6-5
J: TRBJ2-5

CDR3: CASSSTLTGEGSPLHF
DNA: TGCGCCAGCAGCTCCACCCTGACAGGGGAGGGTTCACCCCTCCACTTT
length: 16
D: TRBD1
size: NA
V: TRBV5-1
J: TRBJ1-6

CDR3: CASSPGGVGEKLFF
DNA: TGTGCCAGCAGCCCCGGAGGGGTCGGGGAAAAACTGTTTTTT
length: 14
D: NA
size: NA
V: TRBV5-8
J: TRBJ1-4

CDR3: CSVEAEKGRQSTDTQYF
DNA: TGCAGCGTTGAAGCGGAAAAAGGGAGGCAAAGCACAGATACGCAGTATTTT
length: 17
D: NA
size: NA
V: TRBV29-1
J: TRBJ2-3